This is a list of T cell receptor beta chains from one sample in a study of T cells in Graves' hyperthyroidism and ophthalmopathy. TCRdb redid the calling of the multiplex PCR reads with MiXCR, one entry per CDR3 protein. The repertoire holds about 52,000 distinct CDR3 sequences, with 48% as singletons. Source material: blood. These receptors originate from a woman aged 45 to 65 with Graves' ophthalmopathy. Both conserved end residues are part of each CDR3. The order of the fields is J gene, clone size, V gene, D gene, CDR3 DNA, CDR3 protein. The D gene is left open where the match is weak. Not all rows give a size; the values are once, few, many and, for expanded clones, a class.

>TRBJ1-5|-|TRBV19|-
TGTGCCAGTAGTATGGCCAGGGCCTATAGCAATCAGCCCCAGCATTTT
CASSMARAYSNQPQHF
>TRBJ2-7|-|TRBV10-3|TRBD1
TGTGCCATCAGCCCGGGACAGGGGAGGTACGAGCAGTACTTC
CAISPGQGRYEQYF
>TRBJ2-2|many|TRBV5-1|-
TGCGCCAGCAGCTTGGTGCAAGGCGGCACCGGGGAGCTGTTTTTT
CASSLVQGGTGELFF
>TRBJ2-7|few|TRBV5-5|-
TGTGCCAGCAGCTTGGGAGGGGGCGAGCAGTACTTC
CASSLGGGEQYF
>TRBJ2-1|many|TRBV7-2|TRBD1
TGTGCCAGCAGACCGGACAGGGTTGGGAATGAGCAGTTCTTC
CASRPDRVGNEQFF
>TRBJ1-5|-|TRBV12-5|-
TGTGCTAGTGGTTTGGCCGACACGGACGAGCATTTT
CASGLADTDEHF
>TRBJ2-5|few|TRBV6-1|-
TGTGCCAGCAGTGAAGAGGGCATTTTTTCGCCCCTGGAGACCCAGTACTTC
CASSEEGIFSPLETQYF
>TRBJ2-7|-|TRBV7-9|TRBD1
TGTGCCAGCAGCTTGCCGGGACAGGGAGACTCTGGGGCCAACGAGCAGTACTTC
CASSLPGQGDSGANEQYF
>TRBJ2-7|many|TRBV5-8|-
TGTGCCAGCAGCCAACCGGGACCCCTGTACGAGCAGTACTTC
CASSQPGPLYEQYF
>TRBJ1-4|once|TRBV2|TRBD1
TGTGCCAGCAGTGAATTACAGGGGACGGGAAGACTGCTTTTT
CASSELQGTGRLLF
>TRBJ2-1|many|TRBV6-5|-
TGTGCCAGCAGTCCCGGGACAAACAATGAGCAGTTCTTC
CASSPGTNNEQFF
>TRBJ1-2|many|TRBV7-9|-
TGTGCCAGCAGCCCCGGGGCGAACTATGGCTACACCTTC
CASSPGANYGYTF
>TRBJ2-2|-|TRBV12-3/TRBV12-4|TRBD1
TGTGCCAGCAGCCGCAGGGGGCTGCTTGTCGGGGAGCTGTTTTTT
CASSRRGLLVGELFF
>TRBJ2-3|-|TRBV10-3|-
TGTGCCATCAGCCGAGGGCGCGGTAGCACAGATACGCAGTATTTT
CAISRGRGSTDTQYF
>TRBJ2-3|-|TRBV7-9|TRBD2
TGTGCCAGCAGCTTACCGACTAGCGGGAGCACAGATACGCAGTATTTT
CASSLPTSGSTDTQYF
>TRBJ2-1|-|TRBV15|TRBD2
TGTGCCACTTCTAGCGGGACTAACAATGAGCAGTTCTTC
CATSSGTNNEQFF
>TRBJ2-7|-|TRBV7-7|TRBD1
TGTGCTAGCAGCAACCCGGGACAGGGTGACGAGCAGTACTTC
CASSNPGQGDEQYF
>TRBJ1-2|many|TRBV6-5|-
TGTGCCAGCAGAGAGGGGGAGGGCTACACCTTC
CASREGEGYTF
>TRBJ2-7|many|TRBV7-9|-
TGTGCCAGCAGCTTAGATTGGGGGGATACCTACGAGCAGTACTTC
CASSLDWGDTYEQYF
>TRBJ2-7|many|TRBV19|-
TGTGCCAGTAGTATTAGAGGGTGGGGCTACGAGCAGTACTTC
CASSIRGWGYEQYF
>TRBJ2-7|many|TRBV6-1|TRBD2
TGTGCCAGCAGGCTAGCGGGGGGTAACGAGCAGTACTTC
CASRLAGGNEQYF
>TRBJ1-1|many|TRBV5-1|TRBD1
TGCGCCAGCAGAACAGGGGGTAGGAACACTGAAGCTTTCTTT
CASRTGGRNTEAFF
>TRBJ2-3|many|TRBV20-1|-
TGCAGTGCTATAAGGACTAGCACAGATACGCAGTATTTT
CSAIRTSTDTQYF
>TRBJ1-6|-|TRBV20-1|TRBD1
TGCAGTGCCACCGGACAGGGAGATAATTCTCCCCTCCACTTT
CSATGQGDNSPLHF
>TRBJ2-3|-|TRBV6-5|TRBD2
TGTGCCAGCAGCGTACGAGCGGGGGAAAGCACAGATACGCAGTATTTT
CASSVRAGESTDTQYF
>TRBJ2-1|once|TRBV20-1|-
TGCAGTGCTAGAGATGGGGGGAGCTCCTACAATGAGCAGTTCTTC
CSARDGGSSYNEQFF
>TRBJ2-1|-|TRBV11-2|TRBD2
TGTGCCAGCAGCGTTGTCGCGGGGGGGCCGTGTGAGCAGTTCTTC
CASSVVAGGPCEQFF
>TRBJ1-6|many|TRBV6-5|-
TGTGCCAGCAGTTACTCTGGGAGATCACCCCTCCACTTT
CASSYSGRSPLHF
>TRBJ2-7|-|TRBV25-1|-
TGTGCCAGCAGTGGAAGGGAAGGGCTACGCTCTCAATTC
CASSGREGLRSQF
>TRBJ1-2|-|TRBV7-9|-
TGTGCCAGCAGAGGCGTGGGGTGGGACTATGGCTACACCTTC
CASRGVGWDYGYTF
>TRBJ1-1|-|TRBV20-1|-
TGCAGTGCTCCAGGAGACCCCGGGGCTTTCTTT
CSAPGDPGAFF
>TRBJ2-7|-|TRBV24-1|-
TGTGCCACCAGTGATCCTGACACCCACGAGCGGTACTTC
CATSDPDTHERYF
>TRBJ2-3|-|TRBV7-9|TRBD2
TGTGCCAGCAGCTTAGCCGGGGGGGGTACGCAGTATTTT
CASSLAGGGTQYF
>TRBJ1-6|many|TRBV6-1|-
TGTGCCAGCAGTGAAGCCTGGGGTGGTAATTCACCCCTCCACTTT
CASSEAWGGNSPLHF
>TRBJ2-1|many|TRBV6-4|TRBD2
TGTGCCAGCAGTGACTCGGTTAGCGGGGACTACAATGAGCAGTTCTTC
CASSDSVSGDYNEQFF
>TRBJ1-2|many|TRBV4-3|-
TGCGCCAGCAGAATTGGGGCGGAGGCATCCTATGGCTACACCTTC
CASRIGAEASYGYTF
>TRBJ2-3|many|TRBV28|-
TGTGCCAGCAGGGCCGGAGGAACCACAGATACGCAGTATTTT
CASRAGGTTDTQYF
>TRBJ2-3|-|TRBV11-1|TRBD2
TGTGCCAGCAGCGCGAGCGGGGGGACCACAGATACGCAGTATTTT
CASSASGGTTDTQYF
>TRBJ2-2|-|TRBV6-1|TRBD2
TGTGCCAGCAGCAAGGGGACTAGCCGGACCGGGGAGCCGTTTTTT
CASSKGTSRTGEPFF
>TRBJ1-2|many|TRBV12-3/TRBV12-4|-
TGTGCCAGCAGTTTAGGGGGGGGTAACTATGGCTACACCTTC
CASSLGGGNYGYTF
>TRBJ1-2|many|TRBV12-3/TRBV12-4|TRBD1
TGTGCCAGCAGTTTCCGACAGGGGGCGCAGAATAATGGCTACACCTTC
CASSFRQGAQNNGYTF
>TRBJ1-4|-|TRBV7-9|-
TGTGCCAGCAGCAGGGGGATGAGTGAAAAACTGTTTTTT
CASSRGMSEKLFF
>TRBJ1-5|-|TRBV7-2|-
TGTGCCAGCGGCGCTGCCAGCAGTGTCCCATGGAGCCTAAATCAGCCCCAGCATTTT
CASGAASSVPWSLNQPQHF
>TRBJ2-3|many|TRBV2|-
TGTGCCAGCAAATTCAAGGGTGGGTGGACAGATACGCAGTATTTT
CASKFKGGWTDTQYF
>TRBJ1-4|-|TRBV25-1|TRBD1
TGTGCCAGCAGTAATACAGGGGGATATGGTGAAAAACTGTTTTTT
CASSNTGGYGEKLFF
>TRBJ2-7|once|TRBV29-1|TRBD1
TGCAGCGTTCCTACGGGACAGGGAACCGAGCAGTACTTC
CSVPTGQGTEQYF
>TRBJ2-7|-|TRBV20-1|-
TGCAGTGCTAGAGACCAGGCGGACGAGCAGTACTTC
CSARDQADEQYF
>TRBJ2-1|-|TRBV27|-
TGTGCCAGCAGTCACGGCCTTACTAACCTACACAATGAGCAGTTCTTC
CASSHGLTNLHNEQFF
>TRBJ2-7|-|TRBV4-2|-
TGTGCCAGCAGCCAAGCGCGGACAGACCAGTACGAGCAGTACTTC
CASSQARTDQYEQYF